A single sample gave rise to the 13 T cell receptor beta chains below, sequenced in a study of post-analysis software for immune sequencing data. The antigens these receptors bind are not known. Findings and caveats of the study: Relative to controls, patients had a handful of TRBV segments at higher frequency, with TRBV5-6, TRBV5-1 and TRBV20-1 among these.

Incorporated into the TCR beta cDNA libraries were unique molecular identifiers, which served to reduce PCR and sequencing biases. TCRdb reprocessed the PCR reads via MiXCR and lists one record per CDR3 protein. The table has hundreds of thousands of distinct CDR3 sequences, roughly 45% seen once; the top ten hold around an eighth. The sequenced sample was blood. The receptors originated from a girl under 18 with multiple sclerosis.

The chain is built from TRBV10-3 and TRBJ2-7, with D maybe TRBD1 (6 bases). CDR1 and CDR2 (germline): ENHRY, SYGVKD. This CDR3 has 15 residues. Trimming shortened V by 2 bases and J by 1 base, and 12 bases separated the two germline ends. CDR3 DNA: TGTGCCATCAGTGAGCCGTGGGGGCAGTCCTACGAGCAGTACTTC. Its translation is CAISEPWGQSYEQYF.

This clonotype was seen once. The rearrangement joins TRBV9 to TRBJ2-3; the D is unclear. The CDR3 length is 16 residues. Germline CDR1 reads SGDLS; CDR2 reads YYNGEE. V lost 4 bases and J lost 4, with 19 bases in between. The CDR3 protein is CASSPSGRVRADTQYF. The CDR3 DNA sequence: TGTGCCAGCAGCCCATCAGGAAGGGTGAGAGCAGATACGCAGTATTTT.

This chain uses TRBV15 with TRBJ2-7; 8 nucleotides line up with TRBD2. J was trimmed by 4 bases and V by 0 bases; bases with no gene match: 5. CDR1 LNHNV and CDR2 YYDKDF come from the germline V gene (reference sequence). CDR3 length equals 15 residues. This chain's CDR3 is CATSRDGTSTYEQYF. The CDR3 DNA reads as TGTGCCACCAGCAGAGATGGGACTAGTACGTACGAGCAGTACTTC.

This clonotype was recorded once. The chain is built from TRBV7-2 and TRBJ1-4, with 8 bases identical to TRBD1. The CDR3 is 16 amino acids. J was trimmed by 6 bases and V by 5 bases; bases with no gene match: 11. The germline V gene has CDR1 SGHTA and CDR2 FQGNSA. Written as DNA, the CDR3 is TGTGCCAGCAGCGCAGGACTACAGGGGGTTTATGAAAAACTGTTTTTT. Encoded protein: CASSAGLQGVYEKLFF.

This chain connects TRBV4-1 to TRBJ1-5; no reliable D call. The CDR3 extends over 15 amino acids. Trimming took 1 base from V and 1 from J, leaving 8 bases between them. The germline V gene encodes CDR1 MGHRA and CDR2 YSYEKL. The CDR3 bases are TGCGCCAGCAGCCAAGGAGACTGGAGCAATCAGCCCCAGCATTTT. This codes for CASSQGDWSNQPQHF.

Written as DNA, the CDR3 is TGTGCCAGCAGCCAGGTGGAGGGGGTGAACACTGAAGCTTTCTTT. Protein: CASSQVEGVNTEAFF. This chain joins TRBV3-1 and TRBJ1-1, with a possible D match to TRBD1 (6 bases). Looked up from germline, CDR1 is LGHDT and CDR2 is YNNKEL (reference sequence). The germline V and J ends were trimmed by 3 bases and 0 bases, with 11 bases remaining between them. The CDR3 is made up of 15 amino acids.

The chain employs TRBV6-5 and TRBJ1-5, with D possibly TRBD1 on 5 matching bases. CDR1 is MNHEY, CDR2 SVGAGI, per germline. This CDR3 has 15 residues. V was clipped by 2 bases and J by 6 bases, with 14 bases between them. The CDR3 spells CASSYKGELGQPQHF. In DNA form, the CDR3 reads TGTGCCAGCAGTTACAAAGGGGAATTGGGTCAGCCCCAGCATTTT.

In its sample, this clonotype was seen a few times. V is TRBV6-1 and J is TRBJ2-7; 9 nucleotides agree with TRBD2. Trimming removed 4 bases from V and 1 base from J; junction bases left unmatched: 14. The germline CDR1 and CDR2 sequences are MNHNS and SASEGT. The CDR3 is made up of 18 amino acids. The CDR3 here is CASSVGLATLSRSYEQYF. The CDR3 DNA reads TGTGCCAGCAGTGTTGGACTAGCGACCCTCTCGAGGTCCTACGAGCAGTACTTC.

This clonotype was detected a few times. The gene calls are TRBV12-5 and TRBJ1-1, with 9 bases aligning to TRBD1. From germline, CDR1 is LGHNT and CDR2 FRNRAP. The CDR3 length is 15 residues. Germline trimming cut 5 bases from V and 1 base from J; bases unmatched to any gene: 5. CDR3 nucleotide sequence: TGTGCTAGTGGTCCCTCGGGACAGGGGAACACTGAAGCTTTCTTT. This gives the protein CASGPSGQGNTEAFF.

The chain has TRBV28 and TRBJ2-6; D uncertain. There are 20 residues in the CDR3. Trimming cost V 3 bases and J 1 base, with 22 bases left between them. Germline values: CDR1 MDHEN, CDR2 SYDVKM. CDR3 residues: CASSFTKGFLRRSGANVLTF. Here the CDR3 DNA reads TGTGCCAGCAGTTTCACCAAGGGTTTCCTGAGACGGTCTGGGGCCAACGTCCTGACTTTC. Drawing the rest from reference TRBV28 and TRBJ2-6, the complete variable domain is DVKVTQSSRYLVKRTGEKVFLECVQDMDHENMFWYRQDPGLGLRLIYFSYDVKMKEKGDIPEGYSVSREKKERFSLILESASTNQTSMYLCASSFTKGFLRRSGANVLTFGAGSRLTVL.

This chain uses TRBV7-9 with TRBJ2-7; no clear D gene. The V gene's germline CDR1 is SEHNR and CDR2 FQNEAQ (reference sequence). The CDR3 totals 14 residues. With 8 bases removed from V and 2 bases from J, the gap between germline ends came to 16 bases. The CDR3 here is CASLDARTTYEQYF. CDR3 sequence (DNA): TGTGCCAGCTTAGACGCCAGAACTACCTACGAGCAGTACTTC.

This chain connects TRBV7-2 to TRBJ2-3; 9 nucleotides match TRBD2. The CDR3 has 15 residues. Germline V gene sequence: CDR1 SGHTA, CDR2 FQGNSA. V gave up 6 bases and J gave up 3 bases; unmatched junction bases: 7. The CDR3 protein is CASRREAGGTDTQYF. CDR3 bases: TGTGCCAGCAGGCGAGAAGCGGGGGGTACAGATACGCAGTATTTT.

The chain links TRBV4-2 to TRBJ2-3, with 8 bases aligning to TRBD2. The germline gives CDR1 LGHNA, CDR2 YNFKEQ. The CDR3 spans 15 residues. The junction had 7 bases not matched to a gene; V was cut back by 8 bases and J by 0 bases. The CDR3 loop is CASSPGGDSTDTQYF. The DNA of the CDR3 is TGTGCCAGCTCCCCGGGGGGGGACAGCACAGATACGCAGTATTTT.